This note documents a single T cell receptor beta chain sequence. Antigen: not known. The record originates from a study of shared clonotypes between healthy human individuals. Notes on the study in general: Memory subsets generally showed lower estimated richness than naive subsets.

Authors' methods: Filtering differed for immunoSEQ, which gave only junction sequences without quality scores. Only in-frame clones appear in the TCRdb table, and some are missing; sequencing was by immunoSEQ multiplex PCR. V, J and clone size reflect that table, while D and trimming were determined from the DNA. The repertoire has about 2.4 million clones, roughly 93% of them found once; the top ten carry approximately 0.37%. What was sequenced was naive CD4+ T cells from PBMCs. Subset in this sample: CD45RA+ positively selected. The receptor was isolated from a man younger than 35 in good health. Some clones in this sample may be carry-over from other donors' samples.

CDR3 amino acids: CASSYLRGGDTEAFF. In nucleotides, the CDR3 is TGTGCCAGCAGTTACTTACGCGGGGGGGACACTGAAGCTTTCTTT. This chain links TRBV6-5 with TRBJ1-1; weak D call: TRBD1 (5 bases). Looked up from germline, CDR1 is MNHEY and CDR2 is SVGAGI. V was cut by 1 base and J by 3 bases, with 12 bases left in between. This CDR3 spans 15 amino acids.